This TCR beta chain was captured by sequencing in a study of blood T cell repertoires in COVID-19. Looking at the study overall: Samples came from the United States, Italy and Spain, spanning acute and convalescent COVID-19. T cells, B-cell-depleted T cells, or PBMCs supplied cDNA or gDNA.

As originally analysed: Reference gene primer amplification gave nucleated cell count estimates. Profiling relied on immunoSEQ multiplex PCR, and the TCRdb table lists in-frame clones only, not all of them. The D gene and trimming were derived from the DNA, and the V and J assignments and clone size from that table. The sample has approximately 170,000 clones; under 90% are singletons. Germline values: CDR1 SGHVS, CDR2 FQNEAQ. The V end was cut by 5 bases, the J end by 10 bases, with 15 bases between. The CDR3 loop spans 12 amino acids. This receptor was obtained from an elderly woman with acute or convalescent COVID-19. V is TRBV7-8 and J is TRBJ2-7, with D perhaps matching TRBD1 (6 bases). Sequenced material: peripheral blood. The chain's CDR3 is CASSLSVGGQYF. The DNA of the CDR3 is TGTGCCAGCAGCCTTAGCGTTGGGGGCCAGTACTTC.